These 22 T cell receptor beta chains came from one sample sequenced in a study of blood T cell repertoires in COVID-19. Libraries were prepared by immunoSEQ multiplex PCR; TCRdb keeps only in-frame clonotypes and omits some of them. The repertoire holds 110,000 or so clones, with 70% to 90% as singletons. Sequenced input: peripheral blood. The receptors stem from a human donor in a cohort sampled during active COVID-19.

The chain joins TRBV12-3 or TRBV12-4 to TRBJ2-3, with 8 positions matching TRBD1. The CDR3 is 13 amino acids. J lost 5 bases, V lost 5 bases, and 3 bases had no gene match. The CDR3 DNA reads TGTGCCAGCAGTCGGACAGGGTTAGATACGCAGTATTTT. Translating it yields CASSRTGLDTQYF.

On this clone itself: This clone may be a read error of a much larger clone one base away. The CDR3 here is CASSFPGQPQHF. The CDR3 DNA is TGTGCCAGCAGCTTCCCAGGGCAGCCCCAGCATTTT. This rearrangement joins TRBV7-2 to TRBJ1-5, with D possibly TRBD1 on 5 matching bases. Germline CDR1 is SGHTA and CDR2 is FQGNSA. V dropped 3 bases and J dropped 7 bases, with 7 bases sitting between them. The CDR3 is made up of 12 amino acids.

The chain combines TRBV7-9 with TRBJ2-1; TRBD1 agrees at 7 bases. Germline loops: CDR1 SEHNR, CDR2 FQNEAQ (reference sequence). V dropped 6 bases and J dropped 0; count of bases not matched to a gene: 2. The CDR3 totals 14 residues. The DNA for the CDR3 is TGTGCCAGCAGACGGGACAGCTCCTACAATGAGCAGTTCTTC. Its protein product is CASRRDSSYNEQFF.

The chain is built from TRBV19 and TRBJ2-7; D gene uncertain. Germline lookup yields CDR1 LNHDA and CDR2 SQIVND (reference sequence). The CDR3 runs to 14 residues. Trimming pared 5 bases from V and 2 bases from J, leaving 13 bases between. Here the CDR3 DNA reads TGTGCCAGTAGTTCCCCAGGAACTCCCTACGAGCAGTACTTC. It codes for CASSSPGTPYEQYF.

J is TRBJ2-5 and V is TRBV5-6; 10 bases match TRBD1. In germline, CDR1 is SGHDT, CDR2 YYEEEE. V dropped 4 bases and J dropped 5; count of bases not matched to a gene: 8. There are 15 residues in the CDR3. CDR3 loop: CASSHTGQGRETQYF. The CDR3 DNA sequence: TGTGCCAGCAGCCATACGGGACAGGGGAGGGAGACCCAGTACTTC.

The chain couples TRBV15 to TRBJ1-6; tentative D call: TRBD1 (6 bases). Germline V lookup: CDR1 LNHNV, CDR2 YYDKDF (reference sequence). Trimming removed 6 bases at V and 4 bases at J, with 13 bases between. The CDR3 contains 15 residues. In DNA, the CDR3 is TGTGCCACCAGAAGGGGGGGCCTATATAATTCACCCCTCCACTTT. It yields the protein CATRRGGLYNSPLHF. The full variable domain, its missing parts supplied by reference TRBV15 and TRBJ1-6, is DAMVIQNPRYQVTQFGKPVTLSCSQTLNHNVMYWYQQKSSQAPKLLFHYYDKDFNNEADTPDNFQSRRPNTSFCFLDIRSPGLGDTAMYLCATRRGGLYNSPLHFGNGTRLTVT.

The chain links TRBV6-2 or TRBV6-3 to TRBJ2-1, with TRBD2 identical over 12 bases. The junction had 6 bases not matched to a gene; V was cut back by 5 bases and J by 4 bases. This CDR3 region has 16 residues. Germline V gene data show CDR1 as MNHEY and CDR2 as SVGEGT. In nucleotides, the CDR3 is TGTGCCAGCAGTGGATGGACTAGCGGGGAGTACAATGAGCAGTTCTTC. This sequence encodes CASSGWTSGEYNEQFF.

V is TRBV2 and J is TRBJ1-5, with TRBD1 matching 7 bases. The germline CDR1 and CDR2 sequences are SNHLY and FYNNEI. CDR3 size: 15 residues. The V gene end was trimmed by 4 bases and the J gene end by 2 bases; junction bases not matched to a gene: 5. Here the CDR3 reads CASSGDTGGNQPQHF. The CDR3, as DNA: TGTGCCAGCAGTGGGGATACAGGGGGCAATCAGCCCCAGCATTTT.

V gene TRBV6-5 combines with J gene TRBJ2-7, with 9 bases identical to TRBD1. V shed 5 bases, J shed 6 bases, and the junction held 8 bases outside the gene matches. The germline CDR1 and CDR2 sequences are MNHEY and SVGAGI. The CDR3 spans 14 residues. The CDR3 DNA sequence: TGTGCCAGCAGTCCCCCGGACAGGGGAGGCGAGCAGTACTTC. This translates into CASSPPDRGGEQYF.

This rearrangement joins TRBV18 to TRBJ1-5; 8 bases match TRBD1. With 3 bases clipped from V and 4 bases from J, the junction kept 2 bases outside the gene matches. Germline V gene lookup returns CDR1 KGHSH and CDR2 LQKENI. This CDR3 has 14 residues. The CDR3 nucleotides read TGTGCCAGCTCACCCCGGGACAGGAATCAGCCCCAGCATTTT. Translating it yields CASSPRDRNQPQHF.

The chain combines TRBV9 with TRBJ2-2; D call uncertain. This CDR3 region has 13 residues. The V gene's germline CDR1 is SGDLS and CDR2 YYNGEE. Trimming removed 6 bases at V and 2 bases at J, with 8 bases between. Here the CDR3 reads CASTEANTGELFF. CDR3 DNA: TGTGCCAGCACCGAAGCCAACACCGGGGAGCTGTTTTTT.

The rearrangement uses TRBV18 and TRBJ2-7, with D tentatively TRBD1 (5 bases). This CDR3 comprises 14 residues. Looked up from germline, CDR1 is KGHSH and CDR2 is LQKENI. Trimming left V 3 bases short and J 4 bases short, with 13 bases between. The CDR3 here is CASSPTVKGYEQYF. DNA for the CDR3: TGTGCCAGCTCACCGACAGTTAAGGGTTACGAGCAGTACTTC.

This chain joins TRBV5-4 and TRBJ2-3; perhaps TRBD1 as D (6 bases). The CDR3 contains 15 residues. Trimming shortened V by 4 bases and J by 2 bases, and 14 bases separated the two germline ends. CDR1 SGHNT and CDR2 YYREEE come from the germline V gene (reference sequence). This CDR3 is CASSEQTGPTDTQYF. The CDR3 DNA sequence: TGTGCCAGCAGCGAGCAAACAGGGCCCACAGATACGCAGTATTTT.

The rearrangement joins TRBV18 to TRBJ2-7, with 8 nucleotides matching TRBD1. The germline CDR1 and CDR2 sequences are KGHSH and LQKENI. V gave up 5 bases and J gave up 1 base; unmatched junction bases: 4. The CDR3 loop spans 14 amino acids. CDR3 loop: CASSVDRGSYEQYF. In nucleotides, the CDR3 is TGTGCCAGCTCAGTAGACAGGGGATCCTACGAGCAGTACTTC.

The gene calls are TRBV3-1 (or the pseudogene TRBV3-2) and TRBJ1-2, with D perhaps matching TRBD1 (5 bases). Trimming removed 8 bases at V and 2 bases at J, with 12 bases between. The CDR3 runs 13 residues. The germline gives CDR1 LGHDT, CDR2 YNNKEL (reference sequence). The CDR3 bases are TGTGCCAGCGGGCAGGGCAACAACTATGGCTACACCTTC. Protein: CASGQGNNYGYTF.

This clone was picked up a small number of times. The genes are TRBV5-4 and TRBJ1-1, with D tentatively TRBD1 (5 bases). Germline values: CDR1 SGHNT, CDR2 YYREEE (reference sequence). The CDR3 runs 16 residues. Trimming took 0 bases from V and 5 from J, leaving 17 bases between them. CDR3 loop: CASSLVVGGGGTEAFF. CDR3 coding DNA: TGTGCCAGCAGCTTGGTGGTTGGCGGGGGGGGTACTGAAGCTTTCTTT. The full variable domain, rest sourced from reference TRBV5-4 and TRBJ1-1, is ETGVTQSPTHLIKTRGQQVTLRCSSQSGHNTVSWYQQALGQGPQFIFQYYREEENGRGNFPPRFSGLQFPNYSSELNVNALELDDSALYLCASSLVVGGGGTEAFFGQGTRLTVV.

The chain recombines TRBV18 with TRBJ2-7; a possible D gene is TRBD2 (6 bases). The CDR3 is made up of 12 amino acids. Per germline, CDR1 KGHSH and CDR2 LQKENI. Between the trimmed V and J ends, which lost 2 bases and 4 bases, there was a span of 6 bases. The CDR3 region is CASSPGGYEQYF. The CDR3 DNA reads TGTGCCAGCTCACCAGGAGGGTACGAGCAGTACTTC. The entire variable domain, with the rest obtained from reference TRBV18 and TRBJ2-7, is as follows: NAGVMQNPRHLVRRRGQEARLRCSPMKGHSHVYWYRQLPEEGLKFMVYLQKENIIDESGMPKERFSAEFPKEGPSILRIQQVVRGDSAAYFCASSPGGYEQYFGPGTRLTVT.

The V gene is TRBV27, the J gene TRBJ1-2; D unclear. The germline V gene encodes CDR1 MNHEY and CDR2 SMNVEV (reference sequence). This CDR3 is 13 amino acids long. Between the trimmed V and J ends, which lost 6 bases and 8 bases, there was a span of 16 bases. As DNA, the CDR3 is TGTGCCAGCAGGCCGACTGCCTTCTGGGGCTACACCTTC. Translation: CASRPTAFWGYTF.

The chain combines TRBV4-1 with TRBJ1-5; 8 nucleotides line up with TRBD1. Trimming cost V 4 bases and J 6 bases; bases outside gene matches: 5. CDR3 length: 14 residues. Germline-derived CDR1 and CDR2 are MGHRA and YSYEKL. The DNA for the CDR3 is TGCGCCAGCAGCCCGGACAGGGTGGGTCAGCCCCAGCATTTT. Translating gives CASSPDRVGQPQHF.

The chain carries TRBV7-2 and TRBJ1-6, with 7 bases that match TRBD1. In germline, CDR1 is SGHTA, CDR2 FQGNSA. J gave up 1 base and V 5 bases, and 5 bases lay outside the gene matches. This CDR3 region has 16 residues. The CDR3 sequence: CASSETQGSYNSPLHF. The CDR3 DNA is TGTGCCAGCAGCGAGACACAGGGGTCCTATAATTCACCCCTCCACTTT.

V gene TRBV27 combines with J gene TRBJ2-3; 9 nucleotides agree with TRBD2. Unmatched junction bases numbered 14, after V lost 1 base and J lost 3 bases. This CDR3 has 19 amino acids. Germline V gene data show CDR1 as MNHEY and CDR2 as SMNVEV (reference sequence). For the CDR3, the DNA is TGTGCCAGCAGTTTATGGGCTAGCGGGGCCTTCCGAGGGACAGATACGCAGTATTTT. Amino acids: CASSLWASGAFRGTDTQYF.

The V call is TRBV7-9, the J call TRBJ1-2; no clear D. The CDR3 contains 15 residues. Germline assignment: CDR1 SEHNR and CDR2 FQNEAQ (reference sequence). The V end was cut by 1 base, the J end by 0 bases, with 9 bases between. The CDR3 DNA is TGTGCCAGCAGCTTAGAGCTGGGCCCTAACTATGGCTACACCTTC. Protein sequence: CASSLELGPNYGYTF.